These 27 T cell receptor beta chains came from one sample sequenced in a study of T cell repertoires in cytomegalovirus infection (dated by TCRdb to between 2018 and 2021). The antigens for these receptors are not known. For sequencing, an Illumina HiSeq 1500 was employed. TCRdb reprocessed the public reads (quality trimming at Q25 with fastp, clone calling with MiXCR) and kept in-frame beta chains. For every CDR3 protein sequence, its rows merge into one entry that carries the most common genes and DNA. The table for this sample lists 600,000 to 700,000 distinct CDR3 sequences; approximately 33% of them were counted only once. The ten largest clones add up to 15% to 20% of the sample. This sample's treatment or condition label indicates: in vitro stimulation with specific CMV peptide epitopes to enrich CMV-specific T cells. Specimen: cultured PBMCs, collected from culture after CMV antigen stimulation. The receptors originated from a human donor in good health (CMV status not recorded). Some clones in this sample may be carry-over from other donors' samples.

The chain joins TRBV7-2 to TRBJ1-1; 7 positions match TRBD1. The germline V gene encodes CDR1 SGHTA and CDR2 FQGNSA. This CDR3 has 13 residues. After removal of 2 bases from V and 8 bases from J, the junction contained 5 bases not matched to a gene. The CDR3 is CASSLTPGQEAFF. CDR3 DNA sequence: TGTGCCAGCAGCTTAACACCGGGACAGGAAGCTTTCTTT.

This clonotype was counted a few times. The J gene is TRBJ2-7, the V gene TRBV7-9; 7 nucleotides match TRBD1. The CDR3 loop spans 14 amino acids. J gave up 10 bases and V 3 bases, and 12 bases lay outside the gene matches. The germline gives CDR1 SEHNR, CDR2 FQNEAQ (reference sequence). DNA for the CDR3: TGTGCCAGCAGCTTTGCACAGGGGAACGGCCCTCAGTACTTC. Amino acid sequence: CASSFAQGNGPQYF.

A few counts support this clonotype. This chain uses TRBV12-5 with TRBJ2-2; 11 nucleotides align to TRBD2. The CDR3 totals 15 residues. Germline CDR1 and CDR2: LGHNT and FRNRAP. The V gene end was trimmed by 5 bases and the J gene end by 4 bases; junction bases not matched to a gene: 3. This chain's CDR3 is CASGLAGGVTGELFF. The CDR3 coding sequence is TGTGCTAGTGGTCTAGCGGGGGGCGTCACCGGGGAGCTGTTTTTT.

In its sample, this clonotype was seen a few times. This chain joins TRBV14 and TRBJ2-7; TRBD2 agrees at 14 bases. Germline V gene sequence: CDR1 SGHDN, CDR2 FVKESK. The CDR3 extends over 17 amino acids. Germline trimming cut 4 bases from V and 0 bases from J; bases unmatched to any gene: 5. The CDR3 protein is CASSRGLAGGFSYEQYF. CDR3 coding DNA: TGTGCCAGCAGCCGCGGACTAGCGGGAGGATTCTCCTACGAGCAGTACTTC.

This rearrangement joins TRBV27 to TRBJ1-6; D is unclear. CDR1 and CDR2 from the germline V gene are MNHEY and SMNVEV (reference sequence). Trimming shortened V by 1 base and J by 19 bases, and 17 bases separated the two germline ends. The CDR3 is 13 residues long. The DNA of the CDR3 is TGTGCCAGCAGTTTATTATCCAGGATCTACCTACACTTT. Translated: CASSLLSRIYLHF.

With regard to this clonotype: Just one base apart from a much larger clone, this may be a read error. The chain recombines TRBV7-2 with TRBJ1-1; unclear D gene. Germline V gives CDR1 SGHTA, CDR2 FQGNSA. This CDR3 spans 13 amino acids. The CDR3 spells CASSNDMNAEAFF. The CDR3 bases are TGTGCCAGCAGCAATGACATGAACGCTGAAGCTTTCTTT. The complete variable domain, with remaining parts taken from reference TRBV7-2 and TRBJ1-1, reads GAGVSQSPSNKVTEKGKDVELRCDPISGHTALYWYRQSLGQGLEFLIYFQGNSAPDKSGLPSDRFSAERTGGSVSTLTIQRTQQEDSAVYLCASSNDMNAEAFFGQGTRLTVV.

This clonotype was seen only a few times. CDR3 DNA sequence: TGTGCCAGCAGCTGGGCGACCGGGGAGCTGTTTTTT. Translating it yields CASSWATGELFF. This chain connects TRBV7-8 to TRBJ2-2; D not resolved. Germline CDR1 is SGHVS and CDR2 is FQNEAQ. V was pared by 4 bases and J by 5 bases, with 5 bases between. CDR3 length equals 12 residues.

V gene TRBV6-1 combines with J gene TRBJ2-1; D unclear. The CDR3 spans 10 residues. CDR1 is MNHNS and CDR2 is SASEGT in the germline V gene. V was shortened by 10 bases and J by 6 bases, with 7 bases between the two germline ends. The CDR3 sequence: CATRRNEQFF. CDR3 in DNA: TGTGCCACCCGACGCAATGAGCAGTTCTTC.

This clonotype was picked up a small number of times. The V call is TRBV6-1, the J call TRBJ2-1, with unresolved D. V lost 3 bases to trimming and J lost 6 bases, with 6 bases between them. Germline lookup yields CDR1 MNHNS and CDR2 SASEGT. The CDR3 length is 12 residues. This CDR3 reads CASSDVPNEQFF. The CDR3 nucleotides are TGTGCCAGCAGTGACGTCCCCAATGAGCAGTTCTTC.

The chain combines TRBV18 with TRBJ1-1; a weak D match, TRBD1 (6 bases). The V end lost 3 bases, the J end lost 0 bases, and 17 bases lay between the germline ends. The length of the CDR3 is 17 residues. Germline CDR1 KGHSH, CDR2 LQKENI. The CDR3 is CASSPYSRTALNTEAFF. The CDR3 DNA reads as TGTGCCAGCTCACCGTATTCCAGGACAGCCCTGAACACTGAAGCTTTCTTT.

This chain links TRBV19 with TRBJ2-7, with 8 bases lining up with TRBD1. The germline CDR1 and CDR2 sequences are LNHDA and SQIVND (reference sequence). J lost 7 bases, V lost 5 bases, and 16 bases had no gene match. CDR3 length: 16 residues. This CDR3 is CASSAGTGILLREQYF. The CDR3 DNA sequence: TGTGCCAGTAGTGCAGGGACAGGAATTCTCCTACGAGAGCAGTACTTC.

The chain links TRBV6-2 or TRBV6-3 to TRBJ1-3, with D uncertain. With 7 bases removed from V and 0 bases from J, the gap between germline ends came to 4 bases. In germline, CDR1 is MNHEY, CDR2 SVGEGT. The CDR3 length is 12 residues. The CDR3 region has the DNA TGTGCCAGCAAAGACTCTGGAAACACCATATATTTT. It translates to CASKDSGNTIYF.

The chain is built from TRBV12-3 or TRBV12-4 and TRBJ2-5, with TRBD1 matching over 9 bases. The CDR3 loop spans 13 amino acids. V was clipped by 7 bases and J by 8 bases; unmatched bases: 8. The CDR3 protein is CASTVTGGATQYF. The CDR3, as DNA: TGTGCCAGCACCGTGACAGGGGGGGCAACCCAGTACTTC.

In DNA, the CDR3 is TGTGCCAGCAGCTCGAAGTTGACAGTGAACACTGAAGCTTTCTTT. It codes for CASSSKLTVNTEAFF. This chain connects TRBV7-9 to TRBJ1-1; weak D call: TRBD1 (5 bases). Germline loops: CDR1 SEHNR, CDR2 FQNEAQ (reference sequence). The CDR3 runs 15 residues. Trimming stripped 4 bases from V and 0 bases from J, with 12 bases between.

The sample holds a few counts of this clonotype. V and J are TRBV20-1 and TRBJ2-3; 9 bases line up with TRBD2. This CDR3 comprises 16 residues. Germline CDR1 and CDR2: DFQATT and SNEGSKA (reference sequence). The ends lost 4 bases at V and 2 bases at J; junction bases unmatched: 10. The CDR3 sequence is CSATKKAGGSTDTQYF. CDR3 nucleotides: TGCAGTGCTACTAAAAAAGCGGGGGGTTCCACAGATACGCAGTATTTT.

This clonotype was detected only a few times. The rearrangement joins TRBV28 to TRBJ2-3, with 9 bases fitting TRBD1. CDR3 length equals 16 residues. Per the germline V gene, CDR1 is MDHEN and CDR2 is SYDVKM. The V and J ends lost 5 bases and 4 bases, in that order; junction bases with no gene match: 10. The CDR3 DNA reads as TGTGCCAGCAGTCCAGGACAGGGGCTCCTAGCAGATACGCAGTATTTT. It translates to CASSPGQGLLADTQYF.

This clonotype has a handful of counts. The chain is built from TRBV7-2 and TRBJ2-3; 7 positions agree with TRBD2. The J segment lost 5 bases and the V segment lost 3 bases, leaving 17 bases of the junction unmatched. CDR1 and CDR2 (germline): SGHTA, FQGNSA. This CDR3 has 18 amino acids. The CDR3 region is CASSFFGLVALPEDTQYF. CDR3 nucleotides: TGTGCCAGCAGCTTTTTCGGACTAGTCGCCCTCCCGGAAGATACGCAGTATTTT.

This rearrangement joins TRBV5-6 to TRBJ2-6; no definite D call. CDR1 is SGHDT, CDR2 YYEEEE, per germline. The V and J ends lost 5 bases and 0 bases respectively, with 12 bases between them. The CDR3 has 16 amino acids. Written as DNA, the CDR3 is TGTGCCAGCAGTTTCGACCGGAGCTCTGGGGCCAACGTCCTGACTTTC. Protein product: CASSFDRSSGANVLTF. Full variable domain (remainder filled in from reference TRBV5-6 and TRBJ2-6): DAGVTQSPTHLIKTRGQQVTLRCSPKSGHDTVSWYQQALGQGPQFIFQYYEEEERQRGNFPDRFSGHQFPNYSSELNVNALLLGDSALYLCASSFDRSSGANVLTFGAGSRLTVL.

The rearrangement links TRBV4-3 to TRBJ1-5, with D perhaps TRBD1 (5 bases). The germline V gene has CDR1 LGHNA and CDR2 YSLEER. The CDR3 is 14 amino acids. Trimming took off 4 bases at V and 5 bases at J, with 12 bases between the two ends. CDR3 amino acids: CASSPDGGDQPQHF. The CDR3, as DNA: TGCGCCAGCAGCCCCGATGGGGGGGATCAGCCCCAGCATTTT.

The chain employs TRBV6-2 or TRBV6-3 and TRBJ1-4; TRBD1 matches 11 bases. The J segment lost 7 bases and the V segment lost 6 bases, leaving 7 bases of the junction unmatched. Looked up from germline, CDR1 is MNHEY and CDR2 is SVGEGT. The CDR3 has 15 amino acids. The CDR3 DNA reads TGTGCCAGCAGACCTCCGGGACAGGGGGTTGAAAAACTGTTTTTT. This encodes CASRPPGQGVEKLFF.

V usage is TRBV5-4 and J usage is TRBJ1-3; 7 nucleotides align to TRBD1. V was clipped by 4 bases and J by 0 bases; unmatched bases: 7. This CDR3 has 16 residues. Germline assignment: CDR1 SGHNT and CDR2 YYREEE (reference sequence). The CDR3 DNA sequence: TGTGCCAGCAGCCAAACGACAGGGTCCTCTGGAAACACCATATATTTT. Protein sequence: CASSQTTGSSGNTIYF.

This clonotype turned up a few times. The V gene is TRBV12-3 or TRBV12-4, the J gene TRBJ2-6; the D gene is possibly TRBD1 (5 bases). The V end lost 6 bases, the J end lost 0 bases, and 12 bases lay between the germline ends. The CDR3 totals 16 residues. CDR3 DNA: TGTGCCAGCAGGCGACAGAGTAGCTCTGGGGCCAACGTCCTGACTTTC. This codes for CASRRQSSSGANVLTF.

The chain employs TRBV6-6 and TRBJ1-4; D ambiguous. V was clipped by 4 bases and J by 7 bases, with 16 bases between them. CDR3 length equals 15 residues. Germline-derived CDR1 and CDR2 are MNHNY and SVGAGI (reference sequence). DNA of the CDR3: TGTGCCAGCAGTTCCGCGGCGGAGGTCGGTGAAAAACTGTTTTTT. Protein sequence: CASSSAAEVGEKLFF.

The chain uses TRBV2 and TRBJ1-1; D remains unclear. The CDR3 covers 11 residues. Germline loops: CDR1 SNHLY, CDR2 FYNNEI. The V end was cut by 8 bases, the J end by 5 bases, with 9 bases between. CDR3 sequence (DNA): TGTGCCAGCGATCCTGGAACTGAAGCTTTCTTT. Amino acid sequence: CASDPGTEAFF.

This clonotype was observed a handful of times. The CDR3 loop reads CSAHKGTGTDTQYF. The CDR3 coding sequence is TGCAGTGCCCATAAAGGGACTGGTACAGATACGCAGTATTTT. The gene calls are TRBV20-1 and TRBJ2-3; a possible D gene is TRBD2 (6 bases). V shed 6 bases and J shed 3 bases, with 16 bases lying between them. The CDR3 covers 14 residues. Germline loops: CDR1 DFQATT, CDR2 SNEGSKA (reference sequence).

This clonotype has just a few counts. The CDR3 reads CASSLTSGIANEQFF. The CDR3 nucleotides are TGTGCCAGCAGCCTGACTAGCGGGATCGCCAATGAGCAGTTCTTC. The gene calls are TRBV7-2 and TRBJ2-1, with 11 positions matching TRBD2. V trimming: 5 bases; J trimming: 6 bases; junction bases outside the gene matches: 6. This CDR3 spans 15 amino acids. The V gene's germline CDR1 is SGHTA and CDR2 FQGNSA.

The rearrangement links TRBV10-3 to TRBJ2-2; 8 positions match TRBD1. The CDR3 totals 15 residues. Germline V CDR1 and CDR2: ENHRY, SYGVKD. The V segment lost 4 bases and the J segment 8 bases; nucleotides outside the gene matches: 9. In DNA, the CDR3 is TGTGCCATCAGTGCGTCCGGACAGGGTGGTGGGGAGCTGTTTTTT. It is translated as CAISASGQGGGELFF.